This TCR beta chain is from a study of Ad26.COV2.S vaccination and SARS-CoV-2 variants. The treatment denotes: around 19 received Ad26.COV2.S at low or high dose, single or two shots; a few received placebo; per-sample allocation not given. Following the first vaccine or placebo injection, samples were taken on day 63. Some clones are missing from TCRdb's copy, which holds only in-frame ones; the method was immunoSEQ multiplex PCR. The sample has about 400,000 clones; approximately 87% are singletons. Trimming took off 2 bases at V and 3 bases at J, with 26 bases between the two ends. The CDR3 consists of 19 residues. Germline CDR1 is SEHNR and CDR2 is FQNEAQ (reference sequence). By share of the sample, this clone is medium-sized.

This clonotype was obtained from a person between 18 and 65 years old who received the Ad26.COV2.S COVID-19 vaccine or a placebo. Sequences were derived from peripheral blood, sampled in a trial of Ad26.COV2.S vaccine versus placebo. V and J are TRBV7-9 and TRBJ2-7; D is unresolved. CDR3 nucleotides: TGTGCCAGCAGCTTATTATCGAGGTCTGAGACAAGGCAGAACTACGAGCAGTACTTC. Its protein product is CASSLLSRSETRQNYEQYF.